This TCR beta chain was profiled in a study of T cell repertoires in cytomegalovirus infection. The overall study: CMV infection plus the matching HLA type was flagged by public TCR beta signatures. Findings and caveats of the study: Clonotype analysis showed dominance of the ex vivo response by HLA-C-restricted CMV-specific TCR beta clonotypes. Adding up the frequency of public TCR beta families identified people who carried CMV plus the relevant HLA.

From the reads, TCRdb called clonotypes with MiXCR, one entry per CDR3 protein. The table shows 120,000 to 150,000 distinct CDR3 sequences, with 5.5% to 7% occurring only once. This clonotype was seen a few times. The antigen remains undetermined. The sequenced material came from PBMCs. The clonotype was recovered from a human donor in good health (CMV status not recorded). Some clones in this sample may be carry-over from other donors' samples.

The CDR3 region is CASSSAGANTEAFF. CDR3 coding DNA: TGTGCCAGCAGCTCAGCTGGGGCGAACACTGAAGCTTTCTTT. V gene TRBV7-3 combines with J gene TRBJ1-1; TRBD1 might be the D (5 bases). Germline CDR1 SGHTA, CDR2 FQGTGA. V was shortened by 4 bases and J by 1 base, with 10 bases between the two germline ends. The CDR3 has 14 residues.